The sequence of this T cell receptor beta chain was determined in a study of shared clonotypes between healthy human individuals. At the level of the study: Three plates each covered CD4 naive and memory; CD8 naive two, CD8 memory one. General study findings and limits: An effect of sequencing depth on clonotype sharing among donors was expected. In several donors, around 4.5% of naive CD4 clonotypes appeared in common.

Only in-frame clones appear in the TCRdb table, and some are missing; sequencing was by immunoSEQ multiplex PCR. The repertoire includes some 2.1 million clones, around 95% of them detected once, and under 2% sits in the top ten. The CDR3 extends over 15 amino acids. The germline V gene encodes CDR1 SEHNR and CDR2 FQNEAQ (reference sequence). The germline V and J ends were trimmed by 5 bases and 0 bases, with 12 bases remaining between them. To note about this clone: Its matching antigen is unknown.

CD8 cells regarded as naive lacked CD45RO, were positively chosen for CCR7, and omitted terminally differentiated effector memory CD45RA+ cells. The V and J genes are TRBV7-9 and TRBJ2-3; D uncertain. The TCR originated in a man aged 18-30 years in good health. Some clones in this sample may be carry-over from other donors' samples. Sequencing input: naive CD8+ T cells from PBMCs. This CDR3 is CASSPTSSSTDTQYF. CDR3 DNA: TGTGCCAGCAGCCCAACAAGCTCTAGCACAGATACGCAGTATTTT.